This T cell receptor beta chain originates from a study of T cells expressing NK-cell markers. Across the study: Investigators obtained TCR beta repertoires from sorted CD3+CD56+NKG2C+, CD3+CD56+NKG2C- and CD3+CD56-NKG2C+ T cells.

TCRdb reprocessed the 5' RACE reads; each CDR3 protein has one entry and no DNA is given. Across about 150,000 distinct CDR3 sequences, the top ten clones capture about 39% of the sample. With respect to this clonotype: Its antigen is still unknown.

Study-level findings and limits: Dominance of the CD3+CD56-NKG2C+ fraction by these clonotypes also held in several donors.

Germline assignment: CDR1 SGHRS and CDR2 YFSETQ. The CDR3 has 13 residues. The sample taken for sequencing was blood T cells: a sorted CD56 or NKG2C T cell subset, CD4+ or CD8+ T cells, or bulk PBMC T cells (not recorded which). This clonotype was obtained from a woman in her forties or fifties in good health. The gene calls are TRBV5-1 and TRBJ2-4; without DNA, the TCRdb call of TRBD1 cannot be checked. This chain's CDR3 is CASSPDGTNIQYF.